This T cell receptor (beta chain) was sequenced for a study of human thymus T cells. Blood DNA came from all available leukocytes, not a fixed cell number. The method was immunoSEQ multiplex PCR; TCRdb's version includes in-frame clones alone and lacks a portion of them. Here the sample spans 55,000 to 70,000 clones, 94% being singletons. Trimming removed 8 bases from V and 6 bases from J, with 20 bases in between. CDR1 is MRHNA, CDR2 SNTAGT, per germline. CDR3 size: 14 residues. Details on this clone: As yet, its antigen is unknown.

Whole-study findings and limits: The authors found apparently biased V and J gene usage in thymic and blood repertoires.

The genes are TRBV6-4 and TRBJ2-7, with D possibly TRBD2 on 6 matching bases. The sequencing sample was made of blood. The sequence was collected from a boy under two years old with a congenital heart defect but otherwise immunologically healthy. Written as DNA, the CDR3 is TGTGCCAGCGTTAGGAGGGACTTCATCCTCGAGCAGTACTTC. Translating it yields CASVRRDFILEQYF.